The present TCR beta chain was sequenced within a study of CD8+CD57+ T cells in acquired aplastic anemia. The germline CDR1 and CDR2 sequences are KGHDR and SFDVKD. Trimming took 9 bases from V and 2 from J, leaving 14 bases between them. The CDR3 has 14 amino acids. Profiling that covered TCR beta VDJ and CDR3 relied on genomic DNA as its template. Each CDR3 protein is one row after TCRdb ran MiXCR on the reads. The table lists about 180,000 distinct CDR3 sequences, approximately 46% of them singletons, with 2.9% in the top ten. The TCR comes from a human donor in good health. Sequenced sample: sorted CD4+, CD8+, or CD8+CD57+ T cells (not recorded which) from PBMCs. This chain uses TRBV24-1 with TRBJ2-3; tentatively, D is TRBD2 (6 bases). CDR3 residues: CATPRRVITDTQYF. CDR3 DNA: TGTGCCACCCCAAGGAGGGTCATCACAGATACGCAGTATTTT.